Below, 25 T cell receptor beta chains from the same sample are listed, as sequenced in a study of cytomegalovirus exposure and HLA in healthy donors. The study ran its PCR with 60 Vbeta and 13 Jbeta primers. Measured with immunoSEQ multiplex PCR; TCRdb has only the in-frame clones, and not every one. The data contain 100,000 to 150,000 clones, 73% of them singletons. The sequencing sample was made of PBMCs. These TCRs come from a woman aged 40 to 55 in good health and CMV-seronegative.

The gene calls are TRBV7-9 and TRBJ2-1; D unclear. The CDR3 has 14 residues. The germline CDR1 and CDR2 sequences are SEHNR and FQNEAQ (reference sequence). Trimming removed 5 bases from V and 5 bases from J, with 13 bases in between. For the CDR3, the DNA is TGTGCCAGCAGCCTTAGAATTACCAACAATGAGCAGTTCTTC. Its translation: CASSLRITNNEQFF.

In its sample, this clone was seen a few times. The genes are TRBV7-8 and TRBJ2-1; TRBD1 is a possible D gene (5 bases). V gave up 4 bases and J gave up 6 bases, with 10 bases separating them. The CDR3 consists of 13 residues. The V gene's germline CDR1 is SGHVS and CDR2 FQNEAQ. This CDR3 reads CASSSLQGNEQFF. The CDR3 DNA follows: TGTGCCAGCAGCTCCCTTCAGGGCAATGAGCAGTTCTTC.

The chain carries TRBV7-9 and TRBJ2-7; 12 bases fit TRBD2. The CDR3 loop spans 16 amino acids. Trimming took 1 base from V and 2 from J; bases not matched to a gene: 3. The germline V gene has CDR1 SEHNR and CDR2 FQNEAQ (reference sequence). The CDR3, as DNA: TGTGCCAGCAGCTTAGGACTAGCGGGAGAGACCTACGAGCAGTACTTC. Residues: CASSLGLAGETYEQYF. Full variable domain (rest looked up from reference TRBV7-9 and TRBJ2-7): DTGVSQNPRHKITKRGQNVTFRCDPISEHNRLYWYRQTLGQGPEFLTYFQNEAQLEKSRLLSDRFSAERPKGSFSTLEIQRTEQGDSAMYLCASSLGLAGETYEQYFGPGTRLTVT.

This rearrangement joins TRBV6-6 to TRBJ1-2; D possibly corresponds to TRBD1 (6 bases). The CDR3 consists of 13 residues. V lost 4 bases, J lost 2 bases, and 8 bases lay in between. In germline, CDR1 is MNHNY, CDR2 SVGAGI (reference sequence). The CDR3 loop reads CASSSQGNYGYTF. CDR3 DNA sequence: TGTGCCAGCAGTTCGCAGGGGAACTATGGCTACACCTTC.

This chain connects TRBV2 to TRBJ1-1; D gene ambiguous. From germline, CDR1 is SNHLY and CDR2 FYNNEI. There are 13 residues in the CDR3. The V end lost 0 bases, the J end lost 11 bases, and 13 bases lay between the germline ends. The CDR3 coding sequence is TGTGCCAGCAGTGAAGCTCCGGGAGTATGGGCTTTCTTT. Residues: CASSEAPGVWAFF.

This chain links TRBV7-9 with TRBJ1-1; a possible D gene is TRBD1 (5 bases). Germline CDR1 reads SEHNR; CDR2 reads FQNEAQ (reference sequence). The V and J ends lost 1 base and 3 bases respectively, with 9 bases between them. The CDR3 has 14 residues. CDR3 nucleotide sequence: TGTGCCAGCAGCTTAGAATTAGGGGACACTGAAGCTTTCTTT. This gives the protein CASSLELGDTEAFF.

This chain joins TRBV18 and TRBJ1-3; 10 bases map to TRBD1. V lost 5 bases and J lost 0; bases outside the gene matches: 7. Germline V gives CDR1 KGHSH, CDR2 LQKENI. The CDR3 covers 17 residues. The CDR3 spells CASSSGQGRLSGNTIYF. CDR3 nucleotides: TGTGCCAGCTCATCGGGACAGGGGCGCCTCTCTGGAAACACCATATATTTT.

This clone has just one count. This CDR3 reads CASSLDTAGGSGELFF. The CDR3 nucleotides read TGCGCCAGCAGCTTGGATACAGCGGGAGGGTCCGGGGAGCTGTTTTTT. V gene TRBV5-1 combines with J gene TRBJ2-2, with 10 nucleotides matching TRBD2. V dropped 0 bases and J dropped 6; count of bases not matched to a gene: 5. Germline lookup yields CDR1 SGHRS and CDR2 YFSETQ. CDR3 size: 16 residues.

The CDR3 protein is CASSGTQGNTEAFF. CDR3 sequence (DNA): TGTGCCAGCAGCGGGACACAGGGGAACACTGAAGCTTTCTTT. The chain combines TRBV6-5 with TRBJ1-1, with a possible D match to TRBD1 (6 bases). Looked up from germline, CDR1 is MNHEY and CDR2 is SVGAGI. This CDR3 spans 14 amino acids. The V and J ends lost 6 bases and 1 base respectively, with 12 bases between them.

This sequence joins TRBV11-2 and TRBJ2-2, with 9 bases fitting TRBD1. The germline CDR1 and CDR2 sequences are SGHAT and FQNNGV. This CDR3 contains 14 residues. The ends lost 3 bases at V and 8 bases at J; junction bases unmatched: 4. The CDR3 DNA sequence: TGTGCCAGCAGCTTCGGGGACAGGGCAGGGGAGCTGTTTTTT. Translating gives CASSFGDRAGELFF.

The chain links TRBV19 to TRBJ1-1; 7 bases fit TRBD1. The CDR3 has 13 amino acids. Losses at the gene ends were 6 bases for V and 2 bases for J; bases not matched to a gene: 3. CDR1 and CDR2 (germline): LNHDA, SQIVND (reference sequence). CDR3 sequence (DNA): TGTGCCAGTAGGGGACAGACTAACACTGAAGCTTTCTTT. Protein sequence: CASRGQTNTEAFF. Combining the CDR3 with reference TRBV19 and TRBJ1-1 gives the whole variable domain DGGITQSPKYLFRKEGQNVTLSCEQNLNHDAMYWYRQDPGQGLRLIYYSQIVNDFQKGDIAEGYSVSREKKESFPLTVTSAQKNPTAFYLCASRGQTNTEAFFGQGTRLTVV.

The J gene is TRBJ1-6, the V gene TRBV18, with D unresolved. This CDR3 spans 14 amino acids. With 2 bases removed from V and 4 bases from J, the gap between germline ends came to 6 bases. The germline gives CDR1 KGHSH, CDR2 LQKENI. The chain's CDR3 is CASSPTDYNSPLHF. DNA for the CDR3: TGTGCCAGCTCACCAACAGATTATAATTCACCCCTCCACTTT.

The J gene is TRBJ2-7, the V gene TRBV4-1; a possible D gene is TRBD2 (6 bases). The ends were cut back, 4 bases at V and 7 bases at J, with 14 bases in the middle. The CDR3 covers 13 residues. CDR1 and CDR2 from the germline V gene are MGHRA and YSYEKL. The CDR3 region has the DNA TGCGCCAGCAGCCGCGCGGACGGGAGAGAGCAGTACTTC. It is translated as CASSRADGREQYF.

This chain uses TRBV9 with TRBJ2-1; TRBD2 matches 11 bases. CDR1 is SGDLS and CDR2 is YYNGEE in the germline V gene. V trimming: 2 bases; J trimming: 7 bases; junction bases outside the gene matches: 5. The CDR3 spans 15 residues. CDR3 loop: CASSVGGTSGNEQFF. CDR3 in DNA: TGTGCCAGCAGCGTGGGGGGGACTAGCGGTAATGAGCAGTTCTTC. The full variable domain, completed using reference TRBV9 and TRBJ2-1, is DSGVTQTPKHLITATGQRVTLRCSPRSGDLSVYWYQQSLDQGLQFLIQYYNGEERAKGNILERFSAQQFPDLHSELNLSSLELGDSALYFCASSVGGTSGNEQFFGPGTRLTVL.

This clone was seen only a few times. The CDR3 is CASSIGGGRDAEAFF. CDR3 bases: TGTGCCAGTAGTATTGGGGGAGGGCGGGACGCTGAAGCTTTCTTT. The chain links TRBV19 to TRBJ1-1; the D gene is possibly TRBD1 (5 bases). V was clipped by 3 bases and J by 6 bases, with 17 bases between them. CDR1 is LNHDA and CDR2 is SQIVND in the germline V gene (reference sequence). This CDR3 has 15 residues.

J is TRBJ2-2 and V is TRBV6-4, with 9 bases identical to TRBD2. V trimming: 6 bases; J trimming: 5 bases; junction bases outside the gene matches: 10. Germline CDR1 reads MRHNA; CDR2 reads SNTAGT. The CDR3 is made up of 16 amino acids. The CDR3 is CASSLARTSATGELFF. In DNA form, the CDR3 reads TGTGCCAGCAGCCTCGCCCGGACTAGCGCGACCGGGGAGCTGTTTTTT.

This clone was detected only a few times. This chain connects TRBV6-5 to TRBJ2-5; D is unresolved. The CDR3 is made up of 11 amino acids. CDR1 is MNHEY and CDR2 is SVGAGI in the germline V gene. Trimming stripped 6 bases from V and 11 bases from J, with 13 bases between. For the CDR3, the DNA is TGTGCCAGCAGCGCGCGCGGCTCTCAGTACTTC. This sequence encodes CASSARGSQYF.

V usage is TRBV5-1 and J usage is TRBJ1-2; no definite D call. Trimming shortened V by 1 base and J by 2 bases, and 15 bases separated the two germline ends. The germline V gene has CDR1 SGHRS and CDR2 YFSETQ. This CDR3 spans 16 amino acids. The CDR3 sequence: CASSLMRALRNYGYTF. The DNA for the CDR3 is TGCGCCAGCAGCTTGATGAGGGCGTTGAGGAACTATGGCTACACCTTC.

The chain links TRBV6-6 to TRBJ2-1; TRBD2 might be the D (6 bases). The germline CDR1 and CDR2 sequences are MNHNY and SVGAGI (reference sequence). CDR3 length equals 14 residues. Trimming cost V 6 bases and J 0 bases, with 9 bases left between them. CDR3 region: CASRVADSYNEQFF. DNA for the CDR3: TGTGCCAGCAGGGTAGCGGACTCCTACAATGAGCAGTTCTTC.

This chain uses TRBV5-5 with TRBJ1-1, with D unclear. The V end was cut by 1 base, the J end by 1 base, with 8 bases between. The CDR3 runs to 14 residues. Germline V CDR1 and CDR2: SGHKS, YYEKEE (reference sequence). The CDR3 sequence is CASSLWPGNTEAFF. Written as DNA, the CDR3 is TGTGCCAGCAGCTTGTGGCCGGGGAACACTGAAGCTTTCTTT.

The gene calls are TRBV6-1 and TRBJ1-1; 9 nucleotides match TRBD1. The length of the CDR3 is 13 residues. V was clipped by 11 bases and J by 4 bases; unmatched bases: 8. Germline V gives CDR1 MNHNS, CDR2 SASEGT. The CDR3 coding sequence is TGTGCCGAACAGGGGGCGGGGGGCACTGAAGCTTTCTTT. Residues: CAEQGAGGTEAFF.

The genes are TRBV6-6 and TRBJ2-7, with 8 bases fitting TRBD1. Germline V gene data show CDR1 as MNHNY and CDR2 as SVGAGI (reference sequence). Trimming took 4 bases from V and 3 from J; bases not matched to a gene: 11. The CDR3 spans 16 residues. CDR3 nucleotide sequence: TGTGCCAGCAGTTCACGCCCTTACGGGACAGGCTACGAGCAGTACTTC. Its protein product is CASSSRPYGTGYEQYF.

The rearrangement links TRBV18 to TRBJ2-3, with D unresolved. The CDR3 consists of 15 residues. With 4 bases removed from V and 8 bases from J, the gap between germline ends came to 19 bases. CDR1 is KGHSH, CDR2 LQKENI, per germline. This chain's CDR3 is CASSLKPSASGTQYF. The CDR3 DNA reads TGTGCCAGCTCACTAAAGCCCTCTGCTTCAGGTACGCAGTATTTT.

This clone showed up just a few times. The genes are TRBV11-2 and TRBJ1-3; tentative D call: TRBD1 (6 bases). This CDR3 contains 16 residues. V dropped 1 base and J dropped 8 bases, with 18 bases sitting between them. Germline CDR1 reads SGHAT; CDR2 reads FQNNGV. CDR3 DNA: TGTGCCAGCAGCTTAGGGACAGTCGCGGGTATGGACACCATATATTTT. This translates into CASSLGTVAGMDTIYF.

CDR3: CAISESAKRNIQYF. In DNA, the CDR3 is TGTGCCATCAGTGAGTCGGCTAAGAGGAACATTCAGTACTTC. The rearrangement uses TRBV10-3 and TRBJ2-4; D ambiguous. CDR3 size: 14 residues. Trimming shortened V by 0 bases and J by 7 bases, and 10 bases separated the two germline ends. CDR1 and CDR2 (germline): ENHRY, SYGVKD.